The subject of this entry is one TCR beta chain. This sample was included in a study of blood T cell repertoires in COVID-19. Across the study: Acute and convalescent COVID-19 samples came from the United States, Italy and Spain. From T cells, B-cell-depleted T cells, or PBMCs came the material, which was cDNA or gDNA.

Profiled with immunoSEQ multiplex PCR; TCRdb holds only in-frame clones, not every one. This sample has under 200,000 clones, with around nine tenths found just once. The ends were cut back, 5 bases at V and 6 bases at J, with 17 bases in the middle. Germline V lookup: CDR1 MDHEN, CDR2 SYDVKM. This CDR3 spans 15 amino acids. The V gene is TRBV28, the J gene TRBJ2-1; tentatively, D is TRBD2 (5 bases). Material for sequencing was peripheral blood. This sequence originates from a man between 50 and 59 years old with acute or convalescent COVID-19. The chain's CDR3 is CASSPVGSTRNEQFF. CDR3 coding DNA: TGTGCCAGCAGTCCTGTTGGGAGTACTCGCAATGAGCAGTTCTTC. The full variable domain, completed using reference TRBV28 and TRBJ2-1, is DVKVTQSSRYLVKRTGEKVFLECVQDMDHENMFWYRQDPGLGLRLIYFSYDVKMKEKGDIPEGYSVSREKKERFSLILESASTNQTSMYLCASSPVGSTRNEQFFGPGTRLTVL.